The clone carrying this T cell receptor (beta chain) was counted between two and nine times. What it binds is unknown. The data belong to a study of early T cells in non-severe SARS-CoV-2 infection. Study at large: Whole-blood bulk RNA, unsorted, was sequenced, and chains were unpaired.

The CDR3 totals 13 residues. V lost 4 bases, J lost 5 bases, and 11 bases lay in between. CDR1 and CDR2 (germline): MNHEY, SMNVEV (reference sequence). Whole-study findings and limits: In VDJdb matching, anti-spike CD8 responses were favored while private and CD4 specificities went missing.

Unique molecular identifier tags were affixed to discrete cDNA molecules. From the 5' RACE reads, TCRdb called clonotypes with MiXCR, one entry per CDR3 protein. The sample has about 63,000 distinct CDR3 sequences; around 13% are singletons. The chain uses TRBV27 and TRBJ1-2; D unclear. The material sequenced was whole blood. The clonotype comes from an adult who was a healthcare worker with PCR-confirmed SARS-CoV-2 infection or an uninfected control (not recorded which). Here the CDR3 DNA reads TGTGCCAGCAGTTCCATCGACACTTATGGCTACACCTTC. Protein product: CASSSIDTYGYTF.